This T cell receptor (beta chain) originates from a study of cytomegalovirus exposure and HLA in healthy donors. As to this clone: One end of the junction is discordant with germline, which a read error may explain.

The germline V gene encodes CDR1 SNHLY and CDR2 FYNNEI. The CDR3 is made up of 14 amino acids. Clones were read by immunoSEQ multiplex PCR, and TCRdb kept only the in-frame ones, dropping some. The data hold 70,000 to 80,000 clones, with 90% to 95% observed a single time. The rearrangement links TRBV2 to TRBJ1-2; 10 nucleotides line up with TRBD1. This receptor was identified in a woman under 30 in good health and CMV-seropositive. The sample was PBMCs. The CDR3 sequence: CASSERDRGSGYIF. As DNA, the CDR3 is TGTGCCAGCAGTGAACGGGACAGGGGCTCTGGCTACATCTTC.